This T cell receptor (beta chain) was documented in a study of technical replicates of blood from several donors. The method was immunoSEQ multiplex PCR; TCRdb's version includes in-frame clones alone and lacks a portion of them. The sample contains around 80,000 clones, about 98% of which appear only once. There are 13 residues in the CDR3. After removal of 5 bases from V and 7 bases from J, the junction contained 7 bases not matched to a gene. CDR1 is SGHNT and CDR2 is YENEEA in the germline V gene. The V and J genes are TRBV11-3 and TRBJ1-1; 7 bases map to TRBD1. The specimen sequenced was T cells isolated from PBMCs. This sequence originates from a human donor in good health. As DNA, the CDR3 is TGTGCCAGCAGCCAAAGGGGGCGCGGTGAAGCTTTCTTT. Protein: CASSQRGRGEAFF.